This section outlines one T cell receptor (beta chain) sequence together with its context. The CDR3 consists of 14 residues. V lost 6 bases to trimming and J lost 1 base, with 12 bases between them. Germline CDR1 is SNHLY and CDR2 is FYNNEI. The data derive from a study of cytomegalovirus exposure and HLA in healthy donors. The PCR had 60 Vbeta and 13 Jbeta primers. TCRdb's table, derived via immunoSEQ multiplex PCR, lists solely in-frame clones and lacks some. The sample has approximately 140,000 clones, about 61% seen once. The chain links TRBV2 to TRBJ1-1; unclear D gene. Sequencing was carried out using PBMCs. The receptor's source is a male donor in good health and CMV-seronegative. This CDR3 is CASRFSGANTEAFF. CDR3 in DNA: TGTGCCAGCAGGTTCTCCGGTGCGAACACTGAAGCTTTCTTT.